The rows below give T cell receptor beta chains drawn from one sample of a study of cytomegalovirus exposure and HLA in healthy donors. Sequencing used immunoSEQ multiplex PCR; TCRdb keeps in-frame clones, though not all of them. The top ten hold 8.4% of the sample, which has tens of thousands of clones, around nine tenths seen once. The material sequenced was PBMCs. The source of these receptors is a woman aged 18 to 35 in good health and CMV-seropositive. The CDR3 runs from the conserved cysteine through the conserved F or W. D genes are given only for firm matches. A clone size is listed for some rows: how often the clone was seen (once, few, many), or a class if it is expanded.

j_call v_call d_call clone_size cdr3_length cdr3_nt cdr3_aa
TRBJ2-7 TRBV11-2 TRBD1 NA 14 TGTGCCAGCACCAACAACAGGGGTTCCTACGAGCAGTACTTC CASTNNRGSYEQYF
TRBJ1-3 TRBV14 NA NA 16 TGTGCCAGCAGCCAAGATTTTGGCTCGGCGACAAGCACCATATATTTT CASSQDFGSATSTIYF
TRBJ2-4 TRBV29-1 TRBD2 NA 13 TGCAGCGTTGAATACAGCGGGGGAAACATTCAGTACTTC CSVEYSGGNIQYF
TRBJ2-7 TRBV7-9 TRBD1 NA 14 TGTGCCAGCAGCCCGGACAGGGCCCCCTACGAGCAGTACTTC CASSPDRAPYEQYF
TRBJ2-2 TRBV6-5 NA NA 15 TGTGCCAGCAGTTATAGGACAGAGAACACCGGGGAGCTGTTTTTT CASSYRTENTGELFF
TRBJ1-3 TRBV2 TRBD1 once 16 TGTGCCAGCAGTGCGGACAGGACTTACTCTGGAAACACCATATATTTT CASSADRTYSGNTIYF
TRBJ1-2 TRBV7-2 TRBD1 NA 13 TGTGCCAGCAGCGAGGGACAGGGAATGGGCTACACCTTC CASSEGQGMGYTF
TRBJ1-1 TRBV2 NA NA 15 TGTGCCAGCAGGGAATCACTTGCTACGAACACTGAAGCTTTCTTT CASRESLATNTEAFF
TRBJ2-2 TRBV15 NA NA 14 TGTGCCACCAGTGGCAGCAGGTTCGACGGGGAGCTGTTTTTT CATSGSRFDGELFF
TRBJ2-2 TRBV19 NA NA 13 TGTGCCACGGCCCGGAGGGGCACCGGGGAGCTGTTTTTT CATARRGTGELFF
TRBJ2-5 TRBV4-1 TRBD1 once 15 TGCGCCAGCAGCCAGGGACAGGGGCAAAAAGAGACCCAGTACTTC CASSQGQGQKETQYF
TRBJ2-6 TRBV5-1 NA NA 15 TGCGCCAGCAGCTCAACCGGTCCTGGGGCCAACGTCCTGACTTTC CASSSTGPGANVLTF
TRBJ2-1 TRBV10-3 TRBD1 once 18 TGTGCCATCAGCCCCGGGACAGGGGGCCTCAGATCCTACAATGAGCAGTTCTTC CAISPGTGGLRSYNEQFF
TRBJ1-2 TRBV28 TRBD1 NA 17 TGTGCCAGCAGCAAATACGGCGGGGCAGGGGGTCACTATGGCTACACCTTC CASSKYGGAGGHYGYTF
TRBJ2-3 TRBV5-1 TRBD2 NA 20 TGCGCCAGCAGCTTTTCAAACTCCGGGACTAGCGGGGGGGCCACAGATACGCAGTATTTT CASSFSNSGTSGGATDTQYF
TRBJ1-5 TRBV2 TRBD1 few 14 TGTGCCAGCACCGGGACAGGGGGGACTCAGCCCCAGCATTTT CASTGTGGTQPQHF
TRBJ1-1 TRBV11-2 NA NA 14 TGTGCCAGCAGTCTACAGGGTTCGAACACTGAAGCTTTCTTT CASSLQGSNTEAFF
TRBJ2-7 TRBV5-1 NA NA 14 TGCGCCAGCAGCTTTGACAGCCCTGCCTACGAGCAGTACTTC CASSFDSPAYEQYF
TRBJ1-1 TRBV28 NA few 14 TGTGCCAGCAGCCTGCAGGGGCGGGGGGCTGAAGCTTTCTTT CASSLQGRGAEAFF
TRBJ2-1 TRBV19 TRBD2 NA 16 TGTGCCAGTAGTAATGAGCGGGGGAGCTCCTACAATGAGCAGTTCTTC CASSNERGSSYNEQFF
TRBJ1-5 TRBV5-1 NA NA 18 TGCGCCAGCAGCTTGGGTATATCCGGGACTGCTAGCAATCAGCCCCAGCATTTT CASSLGISGTASNQPQHF
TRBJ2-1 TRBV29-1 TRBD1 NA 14 TGCAGCGTCTGGGACAGGGCCGGCTACAATGAGCAGTTCTTC CSVWDRAGYNEQFF
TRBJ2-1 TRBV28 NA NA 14 TGTGCCAGCAGTTTAGGGCAGGGGAACAATGAGCAGTTCTTC CASSLGQGNNEQFF
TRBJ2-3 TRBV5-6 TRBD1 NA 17 TGTGCCAGCAGCCAAGGGACAGGGCGAGAGGATAGTGGTACGCAGTATTTT CASSQGTGREDSGTQYF
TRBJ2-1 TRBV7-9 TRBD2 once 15 TGTGCCGGCAGCCGAAGGACTAGCGGGGGGGCAGAGCAGTTCTTC CAGSRRTSGGAEQFF
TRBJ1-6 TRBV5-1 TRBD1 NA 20 TGCGCCAGCAGCTTGGGGACAGGGGGCTCCCTGAGCTCCTATAATTCACCCCTCCACTTT CASSLGTGGSLSSYNSPLHF
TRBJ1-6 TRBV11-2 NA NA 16 TGTGCCAGCAGCTCCCAACCGGGACAAGATAATTCACCCCTCCACTTT CASSSQPGQDNSPLHF
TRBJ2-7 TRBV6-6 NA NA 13 TGTGCCAGCAGTTACGATGCGATTGGCGAGCAGTACTTC CASSYDAIGEQYF
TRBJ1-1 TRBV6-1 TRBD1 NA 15 TGTGCCAGCAGTCCCCGGACAGGGGGCGGATCTGAAGCTTTCTTT CASSPRTGGGSEAFF
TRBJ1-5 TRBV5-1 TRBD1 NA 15 TGCGCCAGCAGCCCGGGGGACAGGCCCAATCAGCCCCAGCATTTT CASSPGDRPNQPQHF
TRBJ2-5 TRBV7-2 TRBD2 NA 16 TGTGCCAGCAGCTTAGCGCAAGGACTAGCTACAGAGACCCAGTACTTC CASSLAQGLATETQYF
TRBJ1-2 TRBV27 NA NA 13 TGTGCCAGCAGCGACTCCCTAAACTATGGCTACACCTTC CASSDSLNYGYTF
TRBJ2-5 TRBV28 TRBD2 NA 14 TGTGCCAGCAGTCAGACTAGCGGGGAAGAGACCCAGTACTTC CASSQTSGEETQYF
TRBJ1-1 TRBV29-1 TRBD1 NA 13 TGCAGCGTGGGGCACAGGGGAGGTACTGAAGCTTTCTTT CSVGHRGGTEAFF
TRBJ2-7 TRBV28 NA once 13 TGTGCCAGCAGCCAACAGGGAGTTTACGAGCAGTACTTC CASSQQGVYEQYF
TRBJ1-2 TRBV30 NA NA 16 TGTGCCTGGAGCGATTACCCCGGGACATCATTATATGGCTACACCTTC CAWSDYPGTSLYGYTF